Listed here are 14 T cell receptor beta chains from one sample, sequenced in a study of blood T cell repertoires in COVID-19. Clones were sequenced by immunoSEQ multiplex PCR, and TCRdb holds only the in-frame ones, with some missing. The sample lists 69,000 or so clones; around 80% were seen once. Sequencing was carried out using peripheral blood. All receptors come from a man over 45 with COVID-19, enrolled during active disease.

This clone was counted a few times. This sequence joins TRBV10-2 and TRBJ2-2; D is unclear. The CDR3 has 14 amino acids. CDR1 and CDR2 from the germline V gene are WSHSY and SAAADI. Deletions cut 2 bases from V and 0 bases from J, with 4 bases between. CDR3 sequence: CASSEGSNTGELFF. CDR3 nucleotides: TGCGCCAGCAGTGAGGGCTCGAACACCGGGGAGCTGTTTTTT.

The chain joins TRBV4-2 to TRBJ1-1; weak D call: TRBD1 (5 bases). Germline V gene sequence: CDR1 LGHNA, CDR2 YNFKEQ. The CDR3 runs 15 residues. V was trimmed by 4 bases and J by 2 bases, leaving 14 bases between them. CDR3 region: CASSPKNQGNTEAFF. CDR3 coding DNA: TGTGCCAGCAGCCCCAAGAATCAGGGCAACACTGAAGCTTTCTTT.

CDR3 amino acids: CASSVFGQGQGDTQYF. The CDR3 region has the DNA TGTGCCAGCAGCGTATTCGGACAGGGGCAGGGAGATACGCAGTATTTT. This chain uses TRBV9 with TRBJ2-3, with TRBD1 matching 9 bases. CDR3 size: 16 residues. Trimming cost V 1 base and J 5 bases; bases outside gene matches: 8. From germline, CDR1 is SGDLS and CDR2 YYNGEE.

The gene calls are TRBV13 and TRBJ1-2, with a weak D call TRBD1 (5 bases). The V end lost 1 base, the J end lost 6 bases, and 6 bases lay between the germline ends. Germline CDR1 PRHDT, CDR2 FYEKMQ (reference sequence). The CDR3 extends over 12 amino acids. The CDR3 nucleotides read TGTGCCAGCAGCTTAGTAGGGGATGGCTACACCTTC. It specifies CASSLVGDGYTF.

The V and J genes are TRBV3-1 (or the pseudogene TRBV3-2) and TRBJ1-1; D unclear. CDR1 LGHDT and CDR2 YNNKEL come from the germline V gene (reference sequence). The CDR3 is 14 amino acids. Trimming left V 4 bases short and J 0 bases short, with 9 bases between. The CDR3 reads CASSLLGMNTEAFF. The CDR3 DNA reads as TGTGCCAGCAGCCTACTCGGGATGAACACTGAAGCTTTCTTT.

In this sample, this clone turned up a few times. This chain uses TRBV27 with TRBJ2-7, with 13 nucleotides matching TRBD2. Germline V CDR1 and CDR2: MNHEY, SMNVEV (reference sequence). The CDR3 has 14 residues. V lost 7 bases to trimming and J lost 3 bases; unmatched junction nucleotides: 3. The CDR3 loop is CASKLAGGLYEQYF. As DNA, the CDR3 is TGTGCCAGCAAACTAGCGGGGGGGCTCTACGAGCAGTACTTC.

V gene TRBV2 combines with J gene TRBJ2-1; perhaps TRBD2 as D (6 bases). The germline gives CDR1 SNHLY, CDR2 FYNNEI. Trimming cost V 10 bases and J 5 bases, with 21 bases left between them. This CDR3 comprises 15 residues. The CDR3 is CATLRTGLQNNEQFF. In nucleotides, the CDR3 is TGTGCCACCTTACGGACGGGACTGCAGAACAATGAGCAGTTCTTC. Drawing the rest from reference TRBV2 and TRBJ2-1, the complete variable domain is EPEVTQTPSHQVTQMGQEVILRCVPISNHLYFYWYRQILGQKVEFLVSFYNNEISEKSEIFDDQFSVERPDGSNFTLKIRSTKLEDSAMYFCATLRTGLQNNEQFFGPGTRLTVL.

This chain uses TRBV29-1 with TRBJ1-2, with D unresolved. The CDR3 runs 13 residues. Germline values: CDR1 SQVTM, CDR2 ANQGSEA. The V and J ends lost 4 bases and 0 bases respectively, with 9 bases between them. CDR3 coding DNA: TGCAGCGTTGGAAGAGATTCTAACTATGGCTACACCTTC. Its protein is CSVGRDSNYGYTF.

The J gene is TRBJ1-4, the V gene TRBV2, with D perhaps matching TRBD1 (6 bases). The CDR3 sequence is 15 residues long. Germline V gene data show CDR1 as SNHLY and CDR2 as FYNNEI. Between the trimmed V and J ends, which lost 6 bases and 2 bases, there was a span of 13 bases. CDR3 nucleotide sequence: TGTGCCAGCAGCGGTATACAGGGCACTAATGAAAAACTGTTTTTT. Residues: CASSGIQGTNEKLFF. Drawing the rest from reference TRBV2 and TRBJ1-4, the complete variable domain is EPEVTQTPSHQVTQMGQEVILRCVPISNHLYFYWYRQILGQKVEFLVSFYNNEISEKSEIFDDQFSVERPDGSNFTLKIRSTKLEDSAMYFCASSGIQGTNEKLFFGSGTQLSVL.

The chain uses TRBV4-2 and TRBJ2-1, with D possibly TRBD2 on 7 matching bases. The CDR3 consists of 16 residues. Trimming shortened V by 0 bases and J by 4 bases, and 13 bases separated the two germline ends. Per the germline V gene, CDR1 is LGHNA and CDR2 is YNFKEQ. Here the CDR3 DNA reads TGTGCCAGCAGCCAAGACGCCGGGGGGCCTTACAATGAGCAGTTCTTC. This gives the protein CASSQDAGGPYNEQFF.

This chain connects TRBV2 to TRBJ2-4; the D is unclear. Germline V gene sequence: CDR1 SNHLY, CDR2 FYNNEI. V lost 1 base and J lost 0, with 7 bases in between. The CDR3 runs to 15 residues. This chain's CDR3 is CASSEDTVAKNIQYF. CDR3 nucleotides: TGTGCCAGCAGTGAAGATACGGTAGCCAAAAACATTCAGTACTTC.

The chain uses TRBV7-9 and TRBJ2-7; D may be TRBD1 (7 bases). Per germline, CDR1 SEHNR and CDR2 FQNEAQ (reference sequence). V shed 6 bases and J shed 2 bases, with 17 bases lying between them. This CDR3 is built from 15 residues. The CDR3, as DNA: TGTGCCAGCAGACCGCGGGACAGTCCGACCTACGAGCAGTACTTC. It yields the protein CASRPRDSPTYEQYF.

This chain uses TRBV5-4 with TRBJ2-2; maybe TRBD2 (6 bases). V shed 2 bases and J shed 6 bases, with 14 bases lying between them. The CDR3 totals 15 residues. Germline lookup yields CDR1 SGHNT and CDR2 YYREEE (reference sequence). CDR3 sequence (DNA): TGTGCCAGCAGCTTTATGGCCGGGGGAGCCGGGGAGCTGTTTTTT. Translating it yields CASSFMAGGAGELFF.

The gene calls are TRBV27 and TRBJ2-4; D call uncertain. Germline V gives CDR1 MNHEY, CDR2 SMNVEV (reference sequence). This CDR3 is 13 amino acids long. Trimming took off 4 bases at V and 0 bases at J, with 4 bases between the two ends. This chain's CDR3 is CASSYRAKNIQYF. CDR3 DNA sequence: TGTGCCAGCAGTTATCGAGCCAAAAACATTCAGTACTTC.